Each of the 17 T cell receptor beta chains below was sequenced from the same sample in a study of blood T cells in healthy people across ages. Using a J-beta primer mix together with a sample-barcoded 5' primer, a second PCR was run for about 6 to 12 cycles. One entry per CDR3 protein results from TCRdb running MiXCR on the 5' RACE reads. The sample records fewer than 950,000 distinct CDR3 sequences, 36% being singletons. Sequenced material: blood. The receptor set was obtained from a man aged 18 to 30 in good health.

This clonotype appeared a few times. Possible read error: a much larger clone is one base away. The chain carries TRBV6-5 and TRBJ2-7, with D possibly matching TRBD1 (5 bases). CDR1 and CDR2 (germline): MNHEY, SVGAGI. The V and J ends lost 5 bases and 1 base respectively, with 9 bases between them. CDR3 length equals 13 residues. In DNA, the CDR3 is TGTGCCAGCAGTGACAGAGTATCCTACGAGCAGTACTTC. This translates into CASSDRVSYEQYF.

With regard to this clonotype: A much larger clonotype is one base distant, so this may be a read error. This rearrangement joins TRBV7-2 to TRBJ2-3; D remains ambiguous. Trimming stripped 5 bases from V and 5 bases from J, with 17 bases between. The germline V gene has CDR1 SGHTA and CDR2 FQGNSA. The CDR3 contains 15 residues. Here the CDR3 reads CASSGVRRSGDTQYF. The CDR3 nucleotides read TGTGCCAGCAGCGGTGTCAGGCGGTCAGGAGATACGCAGTATTTT.

This chain joins TRBV27 and TRBJ2-3; D unclear. The CDR3 runs 15 residues. Germline assignment: CDR1 MNHEY and CDR2 SMNVEV (reference sequence). Trimming stripped 5 bases from V and 3 bases from J, with 15 bases between. CDR3 DNA: TGTGCCAGCAGTAAAGGCGAATCGGCGACAGATACGCAGTATTTT. Amino acids: CASSKGESATDTQYF.

This chain links TRBV11-1 with TRBJ2-7, with D unclear. The ends were cut back, 5 bases at V and 4 bases at J, with 15 bases in the middle. Per germline, CDR1 SGHAT and CDR2 FQDESV (reference sequence). The CDR3 runs 14 residues. DNA for the CDR3: TGTGCCAGCAGCAACAAACGCGGACCTTACGAGCAGTACTTC. Amino acid sequence: CASSNKRGPYEQYF. Full variable domain (missing parts from reference TRBV11-1 and TRBJ2-7): EAEVAQSPRYKITEKSQAVAFWCDPISGHATLYWYRQILGQGPELLVQFQDESVVDDSQLPKDRFSAERLKGVDSTLKIQPAELGDSAMYLCASSNKRGPYEQYFGPGTRLTVT.

This clonotype was counted a few times. The J gene is TRBJ1-6, the V gene TRBV4-3; 9 nucleotides match TRBD1. V lost 5 bases, J lost 5 bases, and 4 bases stayed unmatched. CDR3 length: 15 amino acids. CDR1 is LGHNA and CDR2 is YSLEER in the germline V gene. For the CDR3, the DNA is TGCGCCAGCAGCAAGGGACAGGGAGATAATTCACCCCTCCACTTT. Translating gives CASSKGQGDNSPLHF.

The sample holds a few counts of this clonotype. The gene calls are TRBV5-1 and TRBJ1-2; TRBD1 matches 9 bases. V was clipped by 1 base and J by 5 bases; unmatched bases: 15. The length of the CDR3 is 18 residues. Germline V gene data show CDR1 as SGHRS and CDR2 as YFSETQ. The CDR3 here is CASSLPTGQGSSLYGYTF. The DNA for the CDR3 is TGCGCCAGCAGCTTGCCCACCGGACAGGGGAGCTCTTTATATGGCTACACCTTC.

The table lists this clonotype with a few counts. The J gene is TRBJ2-6, the V gene TRBV20-1; D not resolved. This CDR3 comprises 14 residues. The V gene lost 0 bases and the J gene lost 2 bases, with 5 bases spanning the gap. CDR1 is DFQATT and CDR2 is SNEGSKA in the germline V gene (reference sequence). CDR3 sequence reads: CSARDRTGANVLTF. In DNA, the CDR3 is TGCAGTGCTAGAGATAGGACTGGGGCCAACGTCCTGACTTTC.

V usage is TRBV10-3 and J usage is TRBJ2-7, with 10 bases matching TRBD1. The germline CDR1 and CDR2 sequences are ENHRY and SYGVKD. Unmatched junction bases numbered 7, after V lost 2 bases and J lost 3 bases. The CDR3 totals 16 residues. Here the CDR3 DNA reads TGTGCCATCAGTGAGCTCGGGGACAGGGGAGGCTACGAGCAGTACTTC. Translated: CAISELGDRGGYEQYF.

The rearrangement joins TRBV5-1 to TRBJ2-7; 7 positions agree with TRBD1. The CDR3 consists of 15 residues. V was pared by 5 bases and J by 7 bases, with 15 bases of the junction left unmatched. Germline-derived CDR1 and CDR2 are SGHRS and YFSETQ. CDR3 protein: CASRPAQGLHNEQYF. CDR3 coding DNA: TGCGCCAGCAGACCCGCACAGGGGCTACACAATGAGCAGTACTTC.

V usage is TRBV28 and J usage is TRBJ1-1; possible D gene TRBD1, 5 bases. Trimming took off 3 bases at V and 5 bases at J, with 16 bases between the two ends. CDR3 length: 15 amino acids. Looked up from germline, CDR1 is MDHEN and CDR2 is SYDVKM. CDR3 loop: CASSFLQGGTTEAFF. CDR3 in DNA: TGTGCCAGCAGTTTCCTCCAGGGAGGGACGACTGAAGCTTTCTTT. The full variable domain, in which reference TRBV28 and TRBJ1-1 provide the parts outside the CDR3, is DVKVTQSSRYLVKRTGEKVFLECVQDMDHENMFWYRQDPGLGLRLIYFSYDVKMKEKGDIPEGYSVSREKKERFSLILESASTNQTSMYLCASSFLQGGTTEAFFGQGTRLTVV.

V and J are TRBV28 and TRBJ1-5; possible D gene TRBD1, 5 bases. This CDR3 contains 17 residues. Germline V lookup: CDR1 MDHEN, CDR2 SYDVKM. V shed 2 bases and J shed 2 bases, with 16 bases lying between them. CDR3 sequence: CASSLRGSPDGNQPQHF. In DNA form, the CDR3 reads TGTGCCAGCAGTTTACGGGGGTCCCCAGACGGCAATCAGCCCCAGCATTTT.

This clonotype turned up a few times. CDR3 in amino acids: CASREDSEAFF. The CDR3 nucleotides read TGTGCCAGCAGGGAGGACTCTGAAGCTTTCTTT. This chain uses TRBV12-3 or TRBV12-4 with TRBJ1-1; D gene uncertain. The CDR3 contains 11 residues. V dropped 6 bases and J dropped 6 bases, with 8 bases sitting between them.

V gene TRBV6-5 combines with J gene TRBJ2-7; D is perhaps TRBD1 (6 bases). The CDR3 covers 13 residues. Germline CDR1 is MNHEY and CDR2 is SVGAGI. The V gene lost 5 bases and the J gene lost 9 bases, with 17 bases spanning the gap. The CDR3 coding sequence is TGTGCCAGCAGTGCCTTTGACAGGTCCGGGCAGTACTTC. Translation gives CASSAFDRSGQYF.

In the case of this clonotype: A much larger clone sits a single nucleotide away, making a read error possible. No conserved phenylalanine or tryptophan is present at the end of the CDR3, so a read error is the likely explanation. This chain links TRBV20-1 with TRBJ1-2; tentatively, D is TRBD1 (6 bases). Germline CDR1 reads DFQATT; CDR2 reads SNEGSKA (reference sequence). CDR3 length: 14 residues. With 5 bases removed from V and 8 bases from J, the gap between germline ends came to 21 bases. The CDR3 region has the DNA TGCAGTGCTCCGCCGGGACAAGGCGCGCTCGGCTACACCTTA. It yields the protein CSAPPGQGALGYTL.

V is TRBV27 and J is TRBJ2-7; tentative D call: TRBD1 (6 bases). The CDR3 contains 13 residues. V gave up 5 bases and J gave up 2 bases, with 10 bases separating them. Germline V gene lookup returns CDR1 MNHEY and CDR2 SMNVEV (reference sequence). CDR3 protein: CASSARTAYEQYF. DNA for the CDR3: TGTGCCAGCAGTGCCCGGACAGCCTACGAGCAGTACTTC.

The genes are TRBV5-6 and TRBJ2-2; TRBD1 matches 7 bases. With 4 bases clipped from V and 6 bases from J, the junction kept 6 bases outside the gene matches. Looked up from germline, CDR1 is SGHDT and CDR2 is YYEEEE. The CDR3 loop spans 14 amino acids. The CDR3 here is CASSTDRVAGELFF. The CDR3 DNA sequence: TGTGCCAGCAGCACAGACAGGGTTGCCGGGGAGCTGTTTTTT.

To note about this clonotype: A much larger clone differs from this one at a single base, so this may be a read error. The chain links TRBV20-1 to TRBJ2-3; D call uncertain. The ends were cut back, 2 bases at V and 6 bases at J, with 15 bases in the middle. The CDR3 has 14 amino acids. Germline assignment: CDR1 DFQATT and CDR2 SNEGSKA (reference sequence). DNA of the CDR3: TGCAGTGCTAGAAGTCGAGCGCTCGCCGATACGCAGTATTTT. As protein: CSARSRALADTQYF.